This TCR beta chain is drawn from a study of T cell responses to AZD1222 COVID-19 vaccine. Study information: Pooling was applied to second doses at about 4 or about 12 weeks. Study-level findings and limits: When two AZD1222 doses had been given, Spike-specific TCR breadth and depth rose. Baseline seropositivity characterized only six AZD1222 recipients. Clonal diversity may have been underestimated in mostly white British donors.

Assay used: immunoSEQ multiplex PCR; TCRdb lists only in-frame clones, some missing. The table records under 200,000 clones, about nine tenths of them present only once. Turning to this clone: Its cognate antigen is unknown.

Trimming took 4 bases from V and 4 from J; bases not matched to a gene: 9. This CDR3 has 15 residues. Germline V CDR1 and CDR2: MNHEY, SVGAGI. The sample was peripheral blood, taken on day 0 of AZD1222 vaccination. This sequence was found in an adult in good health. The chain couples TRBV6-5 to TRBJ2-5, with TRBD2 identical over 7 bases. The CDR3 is CASSLGRGLGETQYF. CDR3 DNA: TGTGCCAGCAGTTTGGGGCGGGGGTTAGGAGAGACCCAGTACTTC.